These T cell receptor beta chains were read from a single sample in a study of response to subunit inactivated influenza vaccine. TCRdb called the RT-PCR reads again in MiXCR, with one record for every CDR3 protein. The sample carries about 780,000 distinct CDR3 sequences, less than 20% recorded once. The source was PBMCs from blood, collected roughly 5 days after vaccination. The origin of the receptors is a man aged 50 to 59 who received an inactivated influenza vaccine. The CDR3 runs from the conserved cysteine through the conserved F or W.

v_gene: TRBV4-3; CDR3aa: CASSRGTTDTQYF
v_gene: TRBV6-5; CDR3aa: CASSYLANTGELFF
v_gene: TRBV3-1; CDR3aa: CASSHSQWDTQYF
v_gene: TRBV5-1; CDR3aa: CASSSSSGRRGEQYF
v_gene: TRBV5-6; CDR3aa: CASSFGRNTEAFF
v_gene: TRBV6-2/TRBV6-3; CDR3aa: CASSYLLATREGNGGNNEQFF
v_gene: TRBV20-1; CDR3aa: CSASISRGRSYNEQFF
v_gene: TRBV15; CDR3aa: CATSKGSRAGELFF
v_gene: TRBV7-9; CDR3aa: CASSHWTGGHTGELFF
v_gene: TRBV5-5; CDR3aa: CASSLLRVGTGELFF
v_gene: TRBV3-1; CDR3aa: CASSPKAGPDEQYF
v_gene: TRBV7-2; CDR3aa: CASSLVTGYTDTQYF
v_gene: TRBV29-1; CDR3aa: CSVIRGDNEQFF
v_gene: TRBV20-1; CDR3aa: CSARVQSGPPGTYNEQFF
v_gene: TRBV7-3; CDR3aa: CASSPDPSYEQYF
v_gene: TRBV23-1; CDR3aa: CASSTKPGLPETQYF
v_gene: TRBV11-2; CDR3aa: CASRQDRNQETQYF
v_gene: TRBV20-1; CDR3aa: CSARDQGATNLGRYNEQFF
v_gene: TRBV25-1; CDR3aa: CASRSDREDQFF
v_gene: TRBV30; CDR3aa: CAWSGYRDRGQETQYF
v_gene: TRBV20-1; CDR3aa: CSASPGTSYEQYF
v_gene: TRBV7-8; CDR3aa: CASSKWGSEQYF
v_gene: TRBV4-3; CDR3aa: CASSQEEGNTQYF
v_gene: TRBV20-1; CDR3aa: CSARGGTSGFNEQFF
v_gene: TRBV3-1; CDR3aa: CASSQDGAGGYGYTF
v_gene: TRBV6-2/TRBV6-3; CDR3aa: CASSKPDEQFF
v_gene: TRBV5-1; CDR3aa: CASKLLTGENSPLHF
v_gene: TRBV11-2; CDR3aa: CASSGTGGADGYTF
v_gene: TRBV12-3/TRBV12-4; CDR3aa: CASMRTSGNEQYF
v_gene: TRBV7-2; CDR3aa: CASSLVSDSSYEQYF
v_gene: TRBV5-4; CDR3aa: CASRGFGQGSTGELFF
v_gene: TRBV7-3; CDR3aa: CASSETSGSFNEQFF
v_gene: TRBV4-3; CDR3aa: CASSQDIRGFLGYTF
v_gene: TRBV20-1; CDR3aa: CSARDPPGRTGGEETQYF
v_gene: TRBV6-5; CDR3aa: CASSYSSGFEQYF
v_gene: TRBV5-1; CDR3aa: CASSPVGGVTQETQYF
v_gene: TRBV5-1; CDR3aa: CASSYKTGGYEQYF